A selection of T cell receptor beta chains follows, all from one sample in a study of cytomegalovirus exposure and HLA in healthy donors. Repertoires were generated with immunoSEQ multiplex PCR, while TCRdb's copy carries only in-frame clones and drops some. The sample lists some 220,000 clones, roughly 78% occurring once. Sequencing was done on a sample of PBMCs. Receptor source: a boy aged 5-17 years in good health and CMV-seronegative. Both conserved end residues are part of each CDR3. Each record gives: D gene, V gene, clone size, J gene, CDR3 protein, CDR3 DNA. D genes are given only for firm matches. Expanded clones get a size class; other rows say once, few or many, or leave the size out.

>TRBD1|TRBV10-3|NA|TRBJ1-2
CAIRTDRGGDGYTF
TGTGCCATCAGGACCGACAGGGGCGGCGATGGCTACACCTTC
>TRBD1|TRBV10-3|once|TRBJ1-1
CAAQQGMNTEAFF
TGTGCCGCGCAACAGGGGATGAACACTGAAGCTTTCTTT
>TRBD1|TRBV15|NA|TRBJ2-7
CATSVGTVAYEQYF
TGTGCCACCAGCGTAGGGACAGTCGCCTACGAGCAGTACTTC
>NA|TRBV7-9|NA|TRBJ1-2
CASSLAPSLHPNYGYTF
TGTGCCAGCAGCTTAGCCCCGAGCCTCCACCCAAACTATGGCTACACCTTC
>TRBD1|TRBV2|NA|TRBJ1-5
CASSGLQGAGQPQHF
TGTGCCAGCAGTGGTTTACAGGGGGCCGGTCAGCCCCAGCATTTT
>TRBD1|TRBV6-6|NA|TRBJ2-1
CACRDRENEQFF
TGTGCCTGCCGGGACAGGGAAAATGAGCAGTTCTTC
>TRBD2|TRBV4-1|NA|TRBJ2-7
CASSRQTSRYEQYF
TGCGCCAGCAGCCGCCAGACTAGCCGCTACGAGCAGTACTTC
>NA|TRBV29-1|NA|TRBJ1-6
CSAGEHGSPLHF
TGCAGCGCTGGGGAGCATGGTTCACCCCTCCACTTT
>NA|TRBV14|once|TRBJ2-1
CASSQVEVEQFF
TGTGCCAGCAGCCAAGTAGAGGTTGAGCAGTTCTTC
>NA|TRBV30|NA|TRBJ2-7
CVGMAGIYEQYF
TGTGTAGGGATGGCGGGAATCTACGAGCAGTACTTC
>TRBD1|TRBV6-6|NA|TRBJ2-5
CASMDRGAKETQYF
TGTGCCAGCATGGACAGGGGGGCTAAAGAGACCCAGTACTTC
>TRBD1|TRBV19|NA|TRBJ1-2
CASSPSRQGTRGYTF
TGTGCCAGTAGTCCCTCTCGACAGGGGACACGGGGCTACACCTTC
>TRBD2|TRBV7-8|few|TRBJ2-1
CASSLGTSGRNEQFF
TGTGCCAGCAGCTTAGGGACTAGCGGGAGAAATGAGCAGTTCTTC
>NA|TRBV7-2|NA|TRBJ1-1
CASSVIPRGDEAFF
TGTGCCAGCAGCGTTATCCCGCGGGGGGATGAAGCTTTCTTT
>TRBD1|TRBV2|NA|TRBJ2-7
CASSRDRDSYEQYF
TGTGCCAGCAGCCGGGACAGGGACTCCTACGAGCAGTACTTC
>TRBD2|TRBV5-1|NA|TRBJ2-1
CASSLEIGRGLHNEQFF
TGCGCCAGCAGCTTGGAGATCGGGCGGGGACTACACAATGAGCAGTTCTTC
>NA|TRBV7-6|NA|TRBJ2-7
CASSPERPSYEQYF
TGTGCCAGCAGCCCAGAACGTCCCTCTTACGAGCAGTACTTC
>TRBD1|TRBV27|NA|TRBJ1-2
CASSPQTGDDGYTF
TGTGCCAGCAGTCCTCAAACAGGGGACGACGGCTACACCTTC
>TRBD1|TRBV27|NA|TRBJ2-3
CASSLDRGRQYF
TGTGCCAGCAGTTTAGACAGGGGGCGGCAGTATTTT
>NA|TRBV11-2|NA|TRBJ2-1
CASSLRLNSDEQFF
TGTGCCAGCAGCCTGCGACTCAATTCAGATGAGCAGTTCTTC
>TRBD2|TRBV9|NA|TRBJ2-3
CASSVGSGRADTQYF
TGTGCCAGCAGCGTAGGATCGGGGAGGGCAGATACGCAGTATTTT
>TRBD1|TRBV10-1|NA|TRBJ1-4
CASRGDRLYQGNEKLFF
TGCGCCAGCAGAGGGGACAGGCTATACCAGGGAAATGAAAAACTGTTTTTT
>TRBD2|TRBV2|NA|TRBJ2-1
CASSEVWGGEQFF
TGTGCCAGCAGTGAAGTTTGGGGGGGGGAGCAGTTCTTC